A selection of T cell receptor beta chains follows, all from one sample in a study of T cells in Graves' hyperthyroidism and ophthalmopathy. TCRdb re-derived calls from the multiplex PCR reads in MiXCR, one entry per CDR3 protein. The top ten hold 9.5% to 15% of the sample, which has 500,000 to 650,000 distinct CDR3 sequences, roughly 15% seen once. The sample taken for sequencing was blood. These receptors were taken from a woman in her forties or fifties with Graves' ophthalmopathy. Both conserved end residues are part of each CDR3. Each record gives: J gene, clone size, V gene, D gene, CDR3 protein, CDR3 DNA. A D gene is named only where the DNA matches it firmly. The listing skips clone size in some rows; elsewhere it reads once, few, many or a size class.

>TRBJ2-1|many|TRBV12-5|TRBD2
CASGLLAGAWYNEQFF
TGTGCTAGTGGTTTGTTGGCGGGAGCGTGGTACAATGAGCAGTTCTTC
>TRBJ2-1|.|TRBV9|.
CASSVEGNTYNEQFF
TGTGCCAGCAGCGTAGAAGGGAACACCTACAATGAGCAGTTCTTC
>TRBJ2-1|.|TRBV12-3/TRBV12-4|TRBD1
CASSAETGGFGNEQFF
TGTGCCAGCAGTGCGGAAACAGGGGGCTTTGGGAATGAGCAGTTCTTC
>TRBJ1-1|.|TRBV12-3/TRBV12-4|TRBD1
CASSLGRGLRAFF
TGTGCCAGCAGTTTAGGCAGGGGGCTGAGGGCTTTCTTT
>TRBJ2-3|many|TRBV6-1|TRBD2
CASRRTSGRPDTQYF
TGTGCCAGCAGGCGGACTAGCGGGAGGCCAGATACGCAGTATTTT
>TRBJ2-5|many|TRBV6-2/TRBV6-3|.
CASSRIEETQYF
TGTGCCAGCAGCAGAATAGAGGAGACCCAGTACTTC
>TRBJ1-2|many|TRBV12-3/TRBV12-4|.
CASSYRNRDYGYTF
TGTGCCAGCAGTTATCGGAACAGGGACTATGGCTACACCTTC
>TRBJ2-7|.|TRBV9|TRBD1
CASSGRTGHYEQYF
TGTGCCAGCAGCGGACGGACAGGGCACTACGAGCAGTACTTC
>TRBJ1-6|.|TRBV15|.
CATSGQGNVYNSPLHF
TGTGCCACCAGCGGCCAGGGGAATGTTTATAATTCACCCCTCCACTTT
>TRBJ2-1|many|TRBV19|TRBD2
CASRRGLAGGLSSYNEQFF
TGTGCCAGTAGAAGAGGACTAGCGGGGGGCTTAAGCTCCTACAATGAGCAGTTCTTC
>TRBJ1-1|many|TRBV2|TRBD1
CASRDRDRGPNTEAFF
TGTGCCAGCAGGGACCGGGACAGGGGCCCGAACACTGAAGCTTTCTTT
>TRBJ2-3|many|TRBV12-3/TRBV12-4|.
CASSYTDTQYF
TGTGCCAGCAGTTATACAGATACGCAGTATTTT
>TRBJ2-7|.|TRBV6-1|.
CASRRDQIGYEQYF
TGTGCCAGCAGGCGGGACCAGATAGGCTACGAGCAGTACTTC
>TRBJ2-7|few|TRBV28|.
CASSQGRVVLYEQYF
TGTGCCAGCAGCCAAGGACGGGTCGTCCTCTACGAGCAGTACTTC
>TRBJ2-1|many|TRBV4-2|.
CASSQDASMVAHYNEQFF
TGTGCCAGCAGCCAAGACGCCAGTATGGTGGCTCACTACAATGAGCAGTTCTTC
>TRBJ2-7|many|TRBV2|TRBD2
CASKEASGSMYEQYF
TGTGCCAGCAAGGAGGCTAGCGGGAGTATGTACGAGCAGTACTTC
>TRBJ2-5|.|TRBV28|.
CASTSQGQTPTYF
TGTGCCAGCACCTCTCAAGGGCAAACTCCGACCTACTTC
>TRBJ1-6|many|TRBV2|.
CASSYDVVMSSPLHF
TGTGCCAGCAGCTACGACGTGGTGATGAGTTCACCCCTCCACTTT
>TRBJ2-1|many|TRBV20-1|.
CSAREQGLYEQFF
TGCAGTGCTAGAGAACAAGGGTTATATGAGCAGTTCTTC
>TRBJ2-7|few|TRBV19|.
CASSLGAYYEQYF
TGTGCCAGTAGTTTAGGGGCGTACTACGAGCAGTACTTC
>TRBJ2-3|.|TRBV3-1|TRBD2
CASSQEGLAGGGTDTQYF
TGTGCCAGCAGCCAAGAAGGTCTAGCGGGAGGGGGAACAGATACGCAGTATTTT
>TRBJ2-1|.|TRBV7-3|.
CASSLQGRINEQFF
TGTGCCAGCAGCTTACAGGGGCGCATCAATGAGCAGTTCTTC
>TRBJ1-1|many|TRBV6-1|.
CASSEQQGGMAEAFF
TGTGCCAGCAGTGAACAACAGGGAGGGATGGCTGAAGCTTTCTTT
>TRBJ1-1|many|TRBV2|TRBD1
CASTRSLQGDTEAFF
TGTGCCAGCACCCGATCCCTACAGGGGGACACTGAAGCTTTCTTT
>TRBJ2-2|many|TRBV12-3/TRBV12-4|TRBD2
CASRASGRISGELFF
TGTGCCAGCAGAGCTAGCGGGAGGATTTCCGGGGAGCTGTTTTTT
>TRBJ1-1|many|TRBV6-1|.
CASSNRDRNTEAFF
TGTGCCAGCAGTAACAGGGACCGGAACACTGAAGCTTTCTTT
>TRBJ2-2|few|TRBV7-2|TRBD2
CASSWTSGSTGELFF
TGTGCCAGCAGCTGGACTAGCGGGTCAACCGGGGAGCTGTTTTTT
>TRBJ1-4|.|TRBV7-9|.
CASSSSTGFGRSLFF
TGTGCCAGCAGCTCCTCGACGGGATTTGGAAGATCCCTGTTTTTT
>TRBJ1-3|few|TRBV20-1|.
CSARGGAGNTIYF
TGCAGTGCTAGAGGGGGTGCTGGAAACACCATATATTTT
>TRBJ2-1|.|TRBV20-1|TRBD2
CSAPPRVSAGDEQFF
TGCAGTGCCCCCCCCAGGGTTTCAGCGGGAGATGAGCAGTTCTTC
>TRBJ2-7|.|TRBV7-3|.
CASSQGPISSYEQYF
TGTGCCAGCAGCCAGGGACCGATTTCTTCCTACGAGCAGTACTTC
>TRBJ1-5|many|TRBV6-2/TRBV6-3|.
CASSYLDSNQPQHF
TGTGCCAGCAGTTACTTGGATAGCAATCAGCCCCAGCATTTT
>TRBJ2-3|many|TRBV3-1|TRBD2
CASSQAGLEIDTQYF
TGTGCCAGCAGCCAAGCGGGACTAGAGATAGATACGCAGTATTTT
>TRBJ1-5|many|TRBV7-2|TRBD1
CASSPDRANQPQHF
TGTGCCAGCAGCCCGGACAGGGCCAATCAGCCCCAGCATTTT
>TRBJ1-2|many|TRBV18|TRBD1
CASSPTTGDYGYTF
TGTGCCAGCTCACCTACTACAGGGGACTATGGCTACACCTTC
>TRBJ2-3|many|TRBV10-3|TRBD1
CAIRLGTASRDTQYF
TGTGCCATCAGACTCGGGACAGCCTCCCGGGATACGCAGTATTTT
>TRBJ2-1|few|TRBV6-2/TRBV6-3|TRBD2
CASSTILAGGPSEQFF
TGTGCCAGCAGCACTATACTAGCGGGAGGGCCGAGTGAGCAGTTCTTC
>TRBJ2-3|.|TRBV19|TRBD2
CASSRAERTSGRYTQYF
TGTGCCAGTAGTAGAGCAGAGCGGACTAGCGGGAGGTATACGCAGTATTTT
>TRBJ2-1|many|TRBV20-1|TRBD2
CSARDFSGDDNEQFF
TGCAGTGCTAGAGATTTTAGCGGGGATGACAATGAGCAGTTCTTC
>TRBJ2-7|few|TRBV4-3|.
CASSQGLALAYEQYF
TGCGCCAGCAGCCAAGGTTTAGCGCTGGCCTACGAGCAGTACTTC
>TRBJ1-3|.|TRBV7-9|.
CASIAGTPSGNTIYF
TGTGCCAGCATTGCGGGCACGCCCTCTGGAAACACCATATATTTT
>TRBJ1-1|many|TRBV3-1|.
CASSQGEAALNTEAFF
TGTGCCAGCAGCCAAGGAGAGGCAGCCCTGAACACTGAAGCTTTCTTT
>TRBJ2-1|many|TRBV12-3/TRBV12-4|.
CASSFGGPYNEQFF
TGTGCCAGCAGTTTCGGGGGACCCTACAATGAGCAGTTCTTC
>TRBJ2-1|many|TRBV28|TRBD2
CASSLILAGVNEQFF
TGTGCCAGCAGTTTAATTTTAGCGGGAGTGAATGAGCAGTTCTTC
>TRBJ2-1|many|TRBV7-3|TRBD2
CASSLLAGGIITNNEQFF
TGTGCCAGCAGCTTACTAGCGGGAGGGATAATTACCAACAATGAGCAGTTCTTC
>TRBJ2-4|many|TRBV11-2|.
CASSDLEERAGNIQYF
TGTGCCAGCAGCGACTTGGAGGAGCGGGCCGGAAACATTCAGTACTTC
>TRBJ2-7|many|TRBV7-2|.
CASGGSSYEQYF
TGTGCCAGCGGAGGGAGCTCCTACGAGCAGTACTTC
>TRBJ1-3|.|TRBV5-1|.
CASSWGGSQVSHSGNTIYF
TGCGCCAGCAGCTGGGGGGGGTCACAAGTAAGCCATTCTGGAAACACCATATATTTT
>TRBJ1-2|.|TRBV7-9|TRBD1
CASSLGLQGLGLYGYTF
TGTGCCAGCAGCTTAGGTTTACAGGGGCTGGGCCTCTATGGCTACACCTTC
>TRBJ2-1|.|TRBV3-1|TRBD1
CASSYDRAAYNEQFF
TGTGCCAGCAGCTACGACAGGGCGGCTTACAATGAGCAGTTCTTC
>TRBJ2-7|few|TRBV27|TRBD1
CASSRRGTGLDEQYF
TGTGCCAGCAGCCGGAGGGGGACAGGGCTAGACGAGCAGTACTTC
>TRBJ2-1|few|TRBV10-3|.
CAIRGRDARDEQFF
TGTGCCATCAGGGGACGGGACGCGAGGGATGAGCAGTTCTTC
>TRBJ2-7|.|TRBV7-9|.
CASSPTTSSYEQYF
TGTGCCAGCAGCCCGACCACGAGCTCCTACGAGCAGTACTTC
>TRBJ2-3|.|TRBV28|TRBD2
CASSHAGAGGSDTQYF
TGTGCCAGCAGCCACGCCGGGGCGGGAGGATCAGATACGCAGTATTTT
>TRBJ1-1|many|TRBV20-1|.
CSARMGNTEAFF
TGCAGTGCTAGAATGGGGAACACTGAAGCTTTCTTT
>TRBJ2-1|many|TRBV20-1|.
CSARGGTGALYNEQFF
TGCAGTGCCAGGGGGGGGACGGGGGCACTCTACAATGAGCAGTTCTTC
>TRBJ2-7|many|TRBV20-1|.
CSARAGTGSYEQYF
TGCAGTGCTAGGGCCGGGACGGGATCCTACGAGCAGTACTTC
>TRBJ2-3|many|TRBV11-3|.
CASSLVEDGDTQYF
TGTGCCAGCAGCTTAGTGGAGGATGGGGATACGCAGTATTTT
>TRBJ1-2|many|TRBV29-1|.
CSVEAENLGYTF
TGCAGCGTTGAAGCCGAGAACCTCGGCTACACCTTC
>TRBJ2-6|once|TRBV19|.
CASRTYEVRPSPSSGANVLTF
TGTGCCAGTAGAACGTATGAGGTGAGGCCCTCCCCAAGCTCTGGGGCCAACGTCCTGACTTTC